The rows below give T cell receptor beta chains drawn from one sample of a study of tumor-infiltrating lymphocytes in oesophageal squamous cell carcinoma. TCRdb fed the PCR reads into MiXCR, producing one record per CDR3 protein. The sample yields about 18,000 distinct CDR3 sequences, roughly 41% seen once. Sequencing was carried out using esophageal tumor tissue. The receptors stem from a male donor with esophageal squamous cell carcinoma. Both conserved end residues are part of each CDR3.

V,J,length,CDR3
TRBV7-4,.,14,CASSHRDTLAEQFF
TRBV12-3/TRBV12-4,.,16,CASSLRRTGGLNEQYF
TRBV10-2,.,15,CASSDRTSGYNEQFF
TRBV10-3,TRBJ2-1,16,CAISEIAGDGDNEQFF
TRBV6-1,TRBJ2-5,15,CASSEASGGQETQYF
TRBV9,TRBJ2-5,14,CASSLGQIGETQYF
TRBV5-6,TRBJ2-4,15,CASSTLARFTDTQYF
TRBV29-1,TRBJ1-2,16,CSVEDPVQGSKGGYTF
TRBV2,.,13,CASSEMAQETQYF
TRBV7-2,TRBJ2-3,16,CASNYPRTSGTYTQYF
TRBV6-1,TRBJ2-4,16,CASRILGGHGKNIQYF
TRBV10-3,TRBJ2-5,14,CAISDSGGGETQYF
TRBV20-1,TRBJ2-5,13,CSARSLDNNEQYF
TRBV28,TRBJ2-5,13,CASSLPRTQTQYF
TRBV13,TRBJ2-3,14,CASSRDPRTDTQYF
TRBV7-8,TRBJ2-7,18,CASSLGQGIEVRLYEQYF
TRBV6-1,TRBJ2-1,15,CASTQPGLAYNEQFF
TRBV11-1,TRBJ2-6,17,CASSLVMGTSGANVLTF
TRBV12-3/TRBV12-4,TRBJ2-7,13,CASSRTGQGEQYF
TRBV12-3/TRBV12-4,TRBJ1-1,13,CASSSKGNTEAFF
TRBV6-2/TRBV6-3,TRBJ2-5,14,CASSWGPSSVEQYF
TRBV7-7,TRBJ2-5,14,CASSLQGGGGTQYF
TRBV7-4,.,22,CASSLVRQRAGELKSSYNEQYF
TRBV10-3,.,14,CAISDPQAGIKQYF
TRBV5-5,TRBJ2-7,15,CASSVRPWAGYEQYF
TRBV7-2,TRBJ2-3,14,CASSGKGAIFTQYF
TRBV12-3/TRBV12-4,TRBJ2-1,15,CASSTPGLLYNEQFF
TRBV6-1,TRBJ1-1,15,CASFDLGRLNTEAFF
TRBV12-3/TRBV12-4,TRBJ1-5,12,CASSLGEGPQHF
TRBV6-2/TRBV6-3,.,15,CVSRQLAGGPVEQFF
TRBV7-6,TRBJ2-3,15,CASSREIAGTDTQYF
TRBV7-2,TRBJ1-2,12,CASSPTGYGYTF
TRBV7-6,.,13,CASSVGSNNEQFF
TRBV7-2,TRBJ1-1,16,CASSFGGQGLNTEAFF
TRBV5-1,TRBJ1-4,18,CASSLVPPQGKGNEKLFF
TRBV28,TRBJ2-5,13,CASSWPDQETQYF
TRBV18,TRBJ2-7,13,CASSPDRPYEQYF
TRBV10-3,TRBJ2-7,15,CAISDWGLGSYEQYF
TRBV7-9,.,12,CASRREGAEQFF
TRBV27,.,13,CASSLFSGVEQYF
TRBV7-3,TRBJ2-1,12,CASSPVGAEQFF
TRBV10-3,TRBJ1-1,17,CAISGERTVAPHSEAFF
TRBV7-8,.,14,CASSFEGFFTEQYF
TRBV7-6,TRBJ1-4,15,CASSLSIGPNEKLFF
TRBV11-2,TRBJ2-5,16,CASRNSGRATYNEQYF
TRBV7-2,.,13,CASSWGQTNEQFF
TRBV19,TRBJ2-7,15,CASSRTGDLFYEQYF
TRBV11-3,TRBJ2-1,16,CASSLDGTSGYNEQFF
TRBV11-2,TRBJ2-3,16,CASSRGLAGGHDTQYF
TRBV11-2,.,15,CASSLDHSGSYEQYF
TRBV7-9,TRBJ1-2,16,CASSMDGRQGALGYTF
TRBV19,TRBJ2-5,14,CASSIGLGRETQYF
TRBV7-2,.,15,CASSLLGGSYNEQFF
TRBV7-6,TRBJ2-1,15,CASSLDPSGYNEQFF
TRBV13,.,15,CASSLPSSGSYEQYF
TRBV7-3,TRBJ2-6,19,CASSLSIGEQISGANVLTF
TRBV6-1,TRBJ2-1,16,CASSEPGQGAYNEQFF
TRBV7-2,TRBJ2-7,14,CASSSGTETYEQYF